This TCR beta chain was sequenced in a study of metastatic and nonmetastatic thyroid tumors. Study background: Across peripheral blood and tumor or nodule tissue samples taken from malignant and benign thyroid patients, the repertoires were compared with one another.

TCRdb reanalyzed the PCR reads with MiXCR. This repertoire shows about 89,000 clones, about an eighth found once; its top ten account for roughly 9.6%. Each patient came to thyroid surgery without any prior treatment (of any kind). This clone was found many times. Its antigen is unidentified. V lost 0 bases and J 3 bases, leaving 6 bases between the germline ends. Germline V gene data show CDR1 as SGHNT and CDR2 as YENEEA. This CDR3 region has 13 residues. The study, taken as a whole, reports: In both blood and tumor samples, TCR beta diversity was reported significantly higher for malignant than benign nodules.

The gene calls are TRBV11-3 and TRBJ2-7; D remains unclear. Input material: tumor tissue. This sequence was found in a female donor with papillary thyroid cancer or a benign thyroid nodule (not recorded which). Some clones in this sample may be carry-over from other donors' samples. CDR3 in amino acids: CASSLDRGYEQYF. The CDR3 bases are TGTGCCAGCAGCTTAGACCGCGGCTACGAGCAGTACTTC.